The clone carrying this T cell receptor beta chain was observed a handful of times. Original analysis: Amplification from reference gene primers served as the basis for estimated nucleated cell counts. Libraries were prepared by immunoSEQ multiplex PCR; TCRdb keeps only in-frame clonotypes and omits some of them. D and trimming were read from the DNA, whereas the V and J calls and clone size are those reported in that table. The sample carries nearly 200,000 clones, approximately 80% recorded once. This sample is part of a study of blood T cell repertoires in COVID-19. Study details: From the United States, Italy and Spain came samples of acute and convalescent COVID-19. The cDNA or gDNA used as material had been derived from T cells, B-cell-depleted T cells, or PBMCs.

Germline CDR1 reads LNHNV; CDR2 reads YYDKDF (reference sequence). The V and J ends lost 2 bases and 2 bases respectively, with 13 bases between them. CDR3 size: 15 residues. Patients in Seattle were enrolled during active infection, then followed longitudinally. The clonotype comes from a man in his sixties with COVID-19, enrolled during active disease. The sequenced sample consisted of peripheral blood. The V and J genes are TRBV15 and TRBJ2-7; weak D call: TRBD1 (6 bases). The CDR3 is CATSRTPTGTYEQYF. The DNA for the CDR3 is TGTGCCACCAGCAGAACCCCGACAGGAACCTACGAGCAGTACTTC.